The present T cell receptor (beta chain) was sequenced within a study of radiotherapy plus CTLA-4 blockade in lung cancer. General study results and limits: With interferon-beta, early dynamics of blood T cell clones were reported to best predict response. Clones derived from tumor TCRs expanded in blood after radiotherapy plus ipilimumab.

Germline CDR1 is KGHSH and CDR2 is LQKENI. V shed 9 bases and J 0 bases; nucleotides not matched to a gene: 3. The CDR3 covers 14 residues. On this clone itself: The antigen is not known.

Assay: immunoSEQ multiplex PCR; the TCRdb copy retains only in-frame clones and omits some. The table has roughly 71,000 clones, roughly 75% seen once. The source is a human donor with non-small cell lung cancer who had a complete response to radiotherapy plus ipilimumab. The input for sequencing was peripheral blood, taken from a patient treated with radiotherapy plus ipilimumab. This sequence joins TRBV18 and TRBJ2-2; 8 positions agree with TRBD1. This chain's CDR3 is CASSDRANTGELFF. As DNA, the CDR3 is TGTGCCAGTTCGGACAGGGCGAACACCGGGGAGCTGTTTTTT.